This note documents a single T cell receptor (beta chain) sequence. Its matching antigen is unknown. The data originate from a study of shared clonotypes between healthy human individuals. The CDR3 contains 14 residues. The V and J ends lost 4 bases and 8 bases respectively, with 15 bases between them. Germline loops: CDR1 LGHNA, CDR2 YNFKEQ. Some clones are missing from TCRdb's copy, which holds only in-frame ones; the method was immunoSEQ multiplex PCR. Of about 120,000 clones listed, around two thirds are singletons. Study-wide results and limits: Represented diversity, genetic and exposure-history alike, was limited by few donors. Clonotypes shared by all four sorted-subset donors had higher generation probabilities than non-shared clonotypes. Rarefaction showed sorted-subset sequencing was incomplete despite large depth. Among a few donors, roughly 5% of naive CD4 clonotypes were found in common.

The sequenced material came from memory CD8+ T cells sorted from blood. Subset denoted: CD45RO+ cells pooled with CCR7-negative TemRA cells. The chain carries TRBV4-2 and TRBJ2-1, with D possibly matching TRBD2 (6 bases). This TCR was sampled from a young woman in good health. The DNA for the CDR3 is TGTGCCAGCAGCCCCTGGAGACTAGTGGATGAGCAGTTCTTC. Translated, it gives CASSPWRLVDEQFF.